This T cell receptor beta chain was obtained from a study of CD8 T cells in ankylosing spondylitis. Study conclusions and caveats: A TCR beta motif of 8 or 9 highly homologous variants appeared characteristic of ankylosing spondylitis blood.

The CDR3 is 18 residues long. Trimming took 7 bases from V and 6 from J; bases not matched to a gene: 18. In germline, CDR1 is MNHNS, CDR2 SASEGT. MiXCR, applied by TCRdb to the 5' RACE reads, yields one record per CDR3 protein. The sample carries a few hundred thousand distinct CDR3 sequences, approximately 8.2% recorded once. This clonotype has ten or more counts. What it recognizes is unknown. Sequences were obtained from blood, either unsorted or a sorted T cell fraction (not recorded which). This sequence joins TRBV6-1 and TRBJ2-7, with 13 bases matching TRBD2. The sequence was collected from a male donor with ankylosing spondylitis. Here the CDR3 DNA reads TGTGCCAGCACCGAACGCCGTGGACTAGCGGGAGTCTTTTCCGAGCAGTACTTC. This gives the protein CASTERRGLAGVFSEQYF.